This TCR beta chain was captured in a study of hypomethylating agent response in myelodysplastic syndrome (dated by TCRdb to the early 2020s). With regard to the full study: The hypomethylating agent given was azacitidine in about 70% of the 11 patients and decitabine in 3 of 11 patients. The cohort included about 10 male and a couple of female myelodysplastic syndrome patients. Six or seven patients responded with complete response or hematologic improvement, and about five patients were non-responders. Patients had a mean age of roughly 72 +/- 6.3 years, and a diploid cytogenetic profile was the most common. Response was defined as complete response or hematologic improvement, and patients who met neither criterion were classified as non-responders. TET2 mutation was identified most frequently, being present in about 50% of the 11 patients. Study-wide findings and limitations: Novel clonotypes were found to emerge more often in responders, whereas more contracted clonotypes were observed in non-responders after treatment. Age matching of healthy control donors to MDS patients was not performed, and the MDS versus healthy comparison could have been impacted by this lack of age matching. The shared GLIPH2 clusters might recognize novel MDS antigens, but this possibility was not confirmed and requires experimental validation. No significant change in richness, rarefaction diversity or clonality was detected after hypomethylating agent treatment, either across all patients or within response groups. Only roughly twelve patients were analyzed, so the study cohort was small.

Bulk bone marrow was analyzed without sorting T-cell subsets. TCR beta CDR3 regions were immunosequenced from bone marrow of about eleven myelodysplastic syndrome patients before and after hypomethylating agent therapy. Each patient contributed a baseline bone marrow plus two to three bone marrows at different post-treatment timepoints for longitudinal repertoire tracking. Whole bone marrow served as the source for genomic DNA extraction, with DNA quality checked using TapeStation, NanoDrop OneC and PicoGreen assays. Library creation used the immunoSEQ multiplex PCR assay. Survey resolution was applied, with two replicates of around 200 ng each being run for a total of about 400 ng of DNA per sample. Rearranged TCRB sequences in genomic DNA were detected with the hsTCRB kit, which uses multiplex PCR primers directed at V and J genes. The first PCR used the QIAGEN Multiplex PCR Kit for roughly 31 cycles to amplify the CDR3 region. An 8-cycle second PCR added sample barcodes and Illumina adapters to each replicate. A QuantStudio 6 together with the KAPA library quantification kit was used to quantify the pooled libraries. Approximately 15 pM of pooled libraries went onto an Illumina MiSeq for sequencing, using single-end reads of 156 cycles plus an index read of 15 cycles. The authors' analysis ran thus. Of about 170,000 unique clonotypes, about 1.5% were flagged by VDJdb annotation as previously reported viral-epitope-specific clonotypes. Raw reads were processed by the immunoSEQ Data Assistant and immunoSEQ Analyzer into normalized, annotated TCRB repertoires. Clonotype analysis used the immunarch R package version 0.6.5 and BioAnalyzer. Richness was estimated after downsampling every repertoire to the clone count of the smallest repertoire. Clonotypes were categorized as expanded, contracted or novel by Fisher's exact tests, where a novel clonotype had zero frequency before treatment. Significantly changed CDR3 beta sequences were clustered with GLIPH2 at simulation_depth=1000 and kmer_min_depth=3, and CDR3s shorter than five residues were left out. TCRdb re-hosts the immuneACCESS table, in-frame sequences only. Its copies lack some clones; in the studies checked, an unresolved V gene accounts for under half of them, and the cause for the rest is not known. That table supplies the V and J calls and clone size; D and trimming were determined from the DNA. The sample table shows roughly 970 clones, and around 80% are seen once. 19% of the sample is held by the ten biggest clonotypes.

Worth noting for this clone: Its specific antigen is unknown. Nothing much larger sits one base from this clone, and base qualities are not available.

This clonotype originated in a human donor with myelodysplastic syndrome. The input for sequencing was bone marrow, taken before or after starting hypomethylating agent treatment for myelodysplastic syndrome (not recorded which).

Here is the DNA: TGCGCCAGCAGCTCGGACCCCCCGCGCACTGAAGCTTTCTTT. Translated, it gives CASSSDPPRTEAFF. The rearranged chain carries TRBV5-1 and TRBJ1-1; the D gene lacks a confident call. V sheds 3 bases and J sheds 4 bases, leaving 13 bases between their ends. Counted from cysteine to phenylalanine, this CDR3 has 14 amino acids. CDR3 DNA only is kept here, 42 bases in frame from base 1. CDR1 and CDR2, looked up from the germline V gene, are SGHRS and YFSETQ. Full variable domain (CDR3 extended with the reference TRBV5-1 and TRBJ1-1 proteins): KAGVTQTPRYLIKTRGQQVTLSCSPISGHRSVSWYQQTPGQGLQFLFEYFSETQRNKGNFPGRFSGRQFSNSRSEMNVSTLELGDSALYLCASSSDPPRTEAFFGQGTRLTVV.